The present TCR beta chain was sequenced within a study of blood T cell repertoires in COVID-19. Study summary: Samples representing acute and convalescent COVID-19 were sourced from the United States, Italy and Spain. PBMCs, B-cell-depleted T cells, or T cells were the source of the cDNA or gDNA that made up the material.

In the original processing: Scientists estimated how many nucleated cells there were by amplifying reference gene primers. Sequencing was performed with immunoSEQ multiplex PCR; in TCRdb, only in-frame clones are kept and a portion is missing. The DNA gave D and trimming, while V, J and clone size come from that table. The sample shows some 220,000 clones, over 80% of them seen only once. CDR3 length: 13 amino acids. V lost 5 bases to trimming and J lost 5 bases; unmatched junction nucleotides: 4. Germline CDR1 is KGHSH and CDR2 is LQKENI. The sequenced material came from peripheral blood. The chain links TRBV18 to TRBJ2-5; 8 nucleotides agree with TRBD1. The sequence derives from a human donor in a cohort sampled during active COVID-19. In nucleotides, the CDR3 is TGTGCCAGCTCATCACAGGGGGACGAGACCCAGTACTTC. Amino acid sequence: CASSSQGDETQYF.